What follows describes a single T cell receptor beta chain. What it recognizes is unknown. The data derive from a study of cytomegalovirus exposure and HLA in healthy donors. Whole-study context: The Caucasian-associated ancestry cluster contained about 80% of the approximately 430 genotyped donors. Study results and caveats: TCR beta sequences reportedly predicted most subjects' HLA-A and HLA-B alleles accurately. In vitro checks showed that three CMV-associated chains really do target CMV antigens. The productive fraction for most TCR beta V segments was about 87% or about 30% in an earlier analysis.

60 Vbeta and 13 Jbeta primers were used in PCR. Sequenced by immunoSEQ multiplex PCR; TCRdb stores in-frame clones only, minus some. The sample has about 98,000 clones; roughly 85% are singletons. The length of the CDR3 is 15 residues. V dropped 3 bases and J dropped 3 bases, with 15 bases sitting between them. The chain is built from TRBV23-1 and TRBJ2-7; D unclear. TRBV23-1 is flagged as an ORF with uncertain function. This TCR was recovered from a man in his forties in good health and CMV-seronegative. Sequencing was carried out using PBMCs. CDR3 sequence: CASSHRLNRDYEQYF. The CDR3 DNA reads as TGCGCCAGCAGTCATAGGCTAAACAGAGACTACGAGCAGTACTTC.